The rows below give T cell receptor beta chains drawn from one sample of a study of T cell responses to AZD1222 COVID-19 vaccine. The protocol was immunoSEQ multiplex PCR, while the TCRdb copy is restricted to in-frame clones and leaves out a portion. The table has 170,000 or so clones, approximately 90% seen once. The source material was peripheral blood, sampled on day 0 of AZD1222 vaccination. These receptors were obtained from an adult in good health. Both conserved end residues are part of each CDR3. D genes are given only for firm matches. The size of a clone is reported for some rows only, either as once, few or many, or as a class for expanded clones.

J: TRBJ2-7; size: .; length: 13; D: TRBD1; V: TRBV18; CDR3: CASSPGQVYEQYF; DNA: TGTGCCAGCTCACCGGGACAGGTCTACGAGCAGTACTTC
J: TRBJ1-5; size: .; length: 14; D: .; V: TRBV23-1; CDR3: CASLHGNGNQPQHF; DNA: TGCGCCAGCCTACACGGCAATGGCAATCAGCCCCAGCATTTT
J: TRBJ2-7; size: .; length: 15; D: .; V: TRBV2; CDR3: CASSVSGGRTYEQYF; DNA: TGTGCCAGCAGTGTAAGTGGGGGACGGACCTACGAGCAGTACTTC
J: TRBJ1-1; size: .; length: 16; D: .; V: TRBV5-4; CDR3: CASRGQSKTVNTEAFF; DNA: TGTGCCAGCAGGGGGCAGTCGAAGACAGTGAACACTGAAGCTTTCTTT
J: TRBJ1-5; size: .; length: 14; D: TRBD1; V: TRBV18; CDR3: CASSTGQNNQPQHF; DNA: TGTGCCAGCTCAACGGGACAGAATAATCAGCCCCAGCATTTT
J: TRBJ1-1; size: once; length: 14; D: .; V: TRBV6-5; CDR3: CASSYWGEGTEAFF; DNA: TGTGCCAGCAGTTACTGGGGGGAAGGTACGGAAGCTTTCTTT
J: TRBJ2-3; size: .; length: 16; D: TRBD2; V: TRBV7-9; CDR3: CASSSLAGGSTDTQYF; DNA: TGTGCCAGCAGCTCCCTAGCGGGGGGCAGCACAGATACGCAGTATTTT
J: TRBJ1-5; size: .; length: 13; D: .; V: TRBV7-3; CDR3: CASSPSGGQPQHF; DNA: TGTGCCAGCAGTCCCTCGGGGGGGCAGCCCCAGCATTTT
J: TRBJ1-2; size: .; length: 12; D: .; V: TRBV28; CDR3: CASSPAIIGYTF; DNA: TGTGCCAGCAGTCCGGCGATCATTGGCTACACCTTC
J: TRBJ1-3; size: .; length: 14; D: .; V: TRBV19; CDR3: CASSVGLSGNTIYF; DNA: TGTGCCAGTAGCGTCGGACTCTCTGGAAACACCATATATTTT
J: TRBJ2-5; size: .; length: 15; D: .; V: TRBV10-3; CDR3: CAISEARTRGETQYF; DNA: TGTGCCATCAGTGAGGCCCGGACCCGAGGGGAGACCCAGTACTTC
J: TRBJ1-5; size: .; length: 15; D: TRBD1; V: TRBV6-5; CDR3: CASSSDRAGNQPQHF; DNA: TGTGCCAGCAGTTCCGACAGGGCTGGCAATCAGCCCCAGCATTTT
J: TRBJ1-6; size: .; length: 16; D: .; V: TRBV11-2; CDR3: CASSLAGVSRHSPLHF; DNA: TGTGCCAGCAGCTTAGCCGGTGTGTCGCGGCATTCACCCCTCCACTTT
J: TRBJ2-1; size: .; length: 15; D: TRBD2; V: TRBV19; CDR3: CASSIWGGTYNEQFF; DNA: TGTGCCAGTAGTATTTGGGGGGGGACCTACAATGAGCAGTTCTTC
J: TRBJ2-5; size: .; length: 13; D: TRBD1; V: TRBV2; CDR3: CASSGQGAKTQYF; DNA: TGTGCCAGCAGTGGACAGGGGGCCAAGACCCAGTACTTC
J: TRBJ2-1; size: .; length: 15; D: .; V: TRBV27; CDR3: CASSLSGGTGDEQFF; DNA: TGTGCCAGCAGTTTATCAGGGGGTACGGGTGATGAGCAGTTCTTC
J: TRBJ1-2; size: few; length: 15; D: .; V: TRBV27; CDR3: CASSARRAHPYGYTF; DNA: TGTGCCAGCAGTGCTCGGAGGGCACATCCCTATGGCTACACCTTC
J: TRBJ2-1; size: .; length: 16; D: TRBD2; V: TRBV4-1; CDR3: CASSQASGGAYNEQFF; DNA: TGCGCCAGCAGCCAAGCTAGCGGGGGGGCCTACAATGAGCAGTTCTTC
J: TRBJ2-7; size: .; length: 13; D: .; V: TRBV11-1; CDR3: CASSMTATYEQYF; DNA: TGTGCCAGCAGCATGACAGCTACCTACGAGCAGTACTTC
J: TRBJ1-1; size: .; length: 13; D: TRBD1; V: TRBV6-5; CDR3: CASRTQGDTEAFF; DNA: TGTGCCAGCAGAACCCAGGGGGACACTGAAGCTTTCTTT
J: TRBJ1-2; size: .; length: 14; D: .; V: TRBV2; CDR3: CASRRSTGIYGYTF; DNA: TGTGCCAGCAGGCGCTCTACAGGAATCTATGGCTACACCTTC
J: TRBJ1-2; size: .; length: 12; D: .; V: TRBV12-3/TRBV12-4; CDR3: CASSQGDYGYTF; DNA: TGTGCCAGCAGTCAGGGTGACTATGGCTACACCTTC
J: TRBJ1-5; size: .; length: 14; D: .; V: TRBV2; CDR3: CASSWTSQDQPQHF; DNA: TGTGCCAGCAGCTGGACAAGTCAGGATCAGCCCCAGCATTTT
J: TRBJ1-6; size: .; length: 15; D: .; V: TRBV9; CDR3: CASSVGVGKNSPLHF; DNA: TGTGCCAGCAGCGTAGGGGTGGGTAAGAATTCACCCCTCCACTTT
J: TRBJ2-2; size: .; length: 15; D: TRBD2; V: TRBV19; CDR3: CASLGTSGGTGELFF; DNA: TGTGCCAGTTTAGGGACTAGCGGGGGTACCGGGGAGCTGTTTTTT
J: TRBJ1-2; size: .; length: 14; D: .; V: TRBV7-9; CDR3: CASSLMGGANGYTF; DNA: TGTGCCAGCAGCTTGATGGGGGGCGCAAATGGCTACACCTTC
J: TRBJ1-1; size: .; length: 13; D: TRBD1; V: TRBV12-3/TRBV12-4; CDR3: CASRTGSATEAFF; DNA: TGTGCCAGCAGGACAGGGTCGGCCACTGAAGCTTTCTTT
J: TRBJ2-2; size: .; length: 13; D: .; V: TRBV7-9; CDR3: CASSSERAGELFF; DNA: TGTGCCAGCAGCTCAGAGCGGGCCGGGGAGCTGTTTTTT
J: TRBJ1-1; size: .; length: 13; D: TRBD1; V: TRBV19; CDR3: CASMGQGETEAFF; DNA: TGTGCCAGTATGGGACAGGGGGAAACTGAAGCTTTCTTT
J: TRBJ1-1; size: .; length: 14; D: .; V: TRBV15; CDR3: CATSRASTGAAAFF; DNA: TGTGCCACCAGCAGAGCCTCCACGGGGGCGGCTGCTTTCTTT
J: TRBJ1-5; size: .; length: 14; D: .; V: TRBV28; CDR3: CASSLKVRSQPQHF; DNA: TGTGCCAGCAGTCTAAAGGTCCGAAGCCAGCCCCAGCATTTT
J: TRBJ1-3; size: .; length: 13; D: TRBD1; V: TRBV10-2; CDR3: CASRQGTGNTIYF; DNA: TGCGCCAGCCGACAGGGGACTGGAAACACCATATATTTT
J: TRBJ2-7; size: .; length: 14; D: .; V: TRBV7-9; CDR3: CASSPYTRATEQYF; DNA: TGTGCCAGCAGCCCATATACTAGGGCAACCGAGCAGTACTTC
J: TRBJ2-1; size: .; length: 15; D: TRBD2; V: TRBV14; CDR3: CASSLGLAGVNEQFF; DNA: TGTGCCAGCAGCTTGGGACTAGCGGGGGTCAATGAGCAGTTCTTC
J: TRBJ2-1; size: .; length: 15; D: TRBD1; V: TRBV2; CDR3: CASSEGQGFYNEQFF; DNA: TGTGCCAGCAGTGAGGGACAGGGGTTCTACAATGAGCAGTTCTTC
J: TRBJ1-4; size: .; length: 16; D: .; V: TRBV9; CDR3: CASSVGLQGNGEKLFF; DNA: TGTGCCAGCAGCGTAGGCCTCCAGGGTAACGGTGAAAAACTGTTTTTT
J: TRBJ2-7; size: .; length: 15; D: .; V: TRBV6-5; CDR3: CASSRAGTISHEQYF; DNA: TGTGCCAGCAGTCGGGCCGGGACAATCTCCCACGAGCAGTACTTC
J: TRBJ1-3; size: .; length: 15; D: .; V: TRBV4-3; CDR3: CASSQDWGVGGTIYF; DNA: TGCGCCAGCAGCCAAGATTGGGGTGTCGGGGGCACCATATATTTT
J: TRBJ1-6; size: .; length: 14; D: .; V: TRBV28; CDR3: CASSPGLDNSPLHF; DNA: TGTGCCAGCAGCCCAGGGTTGGATAATTCACCCCTCCACTTT
J: TRBJ2-2; size: once; length: 13; D: .; V: TRBV27; CDR3: CASSRANTGELFF; DNA: TGTGCCAGCAGCCGGGCGAACACCGGGGAGCTGTTTTTT
J: TRBJ1-4; size: .; length: 16; D: .; V: TRBV14; CDR3: CASSRWDGIDNEKLFF; DNA: TGTGCCAGCAGCCGATGGGATGGAATTGATAATGAAAAACTGTTTTTT
J: TRBJ2-7; size: .; length: 14; D: TRBD1; V: TRBV5-1; CDR3: CASSDRGITYEQYF; DNA: TGCGCCAGCAGCGACAGGGGGATTACCTACGAGCAGTACTTC
J: TRBJ2-5; size: .; length: 16; D: .; V: TRBV7-2; CDR3: CASSLVDPLREETQYF; DNA: TGTGCCAGCAGCTTAGTCGACCCTTTACGGGAGGAGACCCAGTACTTC
J: TRBJ1-3; size: .; length: 15; D: TRBD1; V: TRBV28; CDR3: CASSQGQSSGNTIYF; DNA: TGTGCCAGCAGTCAGGGACAGAGCTCTGGAAACACCATATATTTT
J: TRBJ2-5; size: .; length: 14; D: TRBD2; V: TRBV19; CDR3: CASSITGGQETQYF; DNA: TGTGCCAGTAGTATTACGGGGGGGCAAGAGACCCAGTACTTC
J: TRBJ2-6; size: .; length: 16; D: .; V: TRBV4-3; CDR3: CASSQGTGTGANVLTF; DNA: TGCGCCAGCAGCCAGGGAACAGGGACCGGGGCCAACGTCCTGACTTTC
J: TRBJ1-1; size: few; length: 14; D: .; V: TRBV11-3; CDR3: CASSTGGRNTEAFF; DNA: TGTGCCAGCAGCACTGGGGGGCGGAACACTGAAGCTTTCTTT
J: TRBJ1-2; size: .; length: 12; D: .; V: TRBV19; CDR3: CATKGGEGGYTF; DNA: TGTGCCACCAAAGGCGGTGAAGGTGGCTACACCTTC
J: TRBJ1-5; size: .; length: 17; D: .; V: TRBV6-2/TRBV6-3; CDR3: CASSYSIRRTVEQPQHF; DNA: TGTGCCAGCAGTTACTCGATCAGGCGTACCGTGGAACAGCCCCAGCATTTT
J: TRBJ1-1; size: .; length: 13; D: .; V: TRBV5-4; CDR3: CASSRDTLSEAFF; DNA: TGTGCCAGCAGCCGGGACACACTAAGTGAAGCTTTCTTT
J: TRBJ1-2; size: .; length: 15; D: TRBD1; V: TRBV5-6; CDR3: CASTPGEGASYGYTF; DNA: TGTGCCAGCACCCCGGGGGAGGGGGCTTCCTATGGCTACACCTTC